This T cell receptor beta chain was recorded in a study of Ad26.COV2.S vaccination and SARS-CoV-2 variants. Study observations and caveats: Substantial response breadth was reportedly seen for spike-specific CD8+ and CD4+ T cells after vaccination. Spike-specific TCR breadth in vaccine recipients exceeded that seen in placebo recipients.

This table comes from immunoSEQ multiplex PCR, and its TCRdb copy is limited to in-frame clones, with some not included. The data contain about 350,000 clones, 75% to 90% of them seen just once; the ten biggest clones take up 9.5% to 12%. The sample's treatment: roughly 20 received Ad26.COV2.S at low or high dose, single or two shots; about 5 received placebo; per-sample allocation not given. Samples came from day 63 after the first vaccine or placebo injection. V lost 5 bases and J 0 bases, leaving 5 bases between the germline ends. Germline V gene sequence: CDR1 SGHTA, CDR2 FQGNSA. CDR3 size: 14 residues. As concerns this clone: The antigen is not known.

The input for sequencing was peripheral blood, taken in a trial of Ad26.COV2.S vaccine versus placebo. The receptor was isolated from a person between 18 and 59 years old who received the Ad26.COV2.S COVID-19 vaccine or a placebo. V is TRBV7-2 and J is TRBJ2-6; D gene ambiguous. CDR3 sequence (DNA): TGTGCCAGCAGCAAGGGCTCTGGGGCCAACGTCCTGACTTTC. It codes for CASSKGSGANVLTF.